This T cell receptor (beta chain) came from a study of control samples from healthy donors and cancer patients. Sequenced by immunoSEQ multiplex PCR; TCRdb stores in-frame clones only, minus some. The sample yields around 140,000 clones, more than 80% seen once. This CDR3 is 15 amino acids long. Germline CDR1 MNHEY, CDR2 SMNVEV (reference sequence). J lost 4 bases, V lost 2 bases, and 2 bases had no gene match. The sequence was obtained from a man younger than 35 in good health. Sequencing was done on a sample of blood. V usage is TRBV27 and J usage is TRBJ2-2; TRBD1 aligns across 9 bases. The CDR3 DNA sequence: TGTGCCAGCAGTTTAGGGACAGGGATCACCGGGGAGCTGTTTTTT. Translating it yields CASSLGTGITGELFF.